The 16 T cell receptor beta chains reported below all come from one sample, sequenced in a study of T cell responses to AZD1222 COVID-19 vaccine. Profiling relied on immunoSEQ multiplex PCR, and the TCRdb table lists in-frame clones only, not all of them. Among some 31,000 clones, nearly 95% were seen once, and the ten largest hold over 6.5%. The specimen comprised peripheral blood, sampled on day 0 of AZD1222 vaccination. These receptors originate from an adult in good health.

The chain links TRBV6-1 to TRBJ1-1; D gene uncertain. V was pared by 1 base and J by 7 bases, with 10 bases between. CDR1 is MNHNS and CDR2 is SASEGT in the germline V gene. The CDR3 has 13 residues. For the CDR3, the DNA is TGTGCCAGCAGTGAAGAGATCGGTGGTGAAGCTTTCTTT. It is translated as CASSEEIGGEAFF.

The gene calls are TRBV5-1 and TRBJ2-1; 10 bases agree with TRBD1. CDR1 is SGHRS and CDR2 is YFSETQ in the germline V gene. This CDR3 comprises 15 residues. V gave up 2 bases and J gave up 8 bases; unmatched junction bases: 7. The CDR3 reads CASSFSGTGAHEQFF. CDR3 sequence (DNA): TGCGCCAGCAGCTTCTCCGGGACAGGGGCCCATGAGCAGTTCTTC.

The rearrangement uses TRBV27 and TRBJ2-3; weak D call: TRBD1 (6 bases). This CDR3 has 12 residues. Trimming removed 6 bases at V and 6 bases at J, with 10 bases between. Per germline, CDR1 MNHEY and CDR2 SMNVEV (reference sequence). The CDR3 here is CASSLRGDTQYF. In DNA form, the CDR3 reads TGTGCCAGCAGCCTGAGGGGGGATACGCAGTATTTT.

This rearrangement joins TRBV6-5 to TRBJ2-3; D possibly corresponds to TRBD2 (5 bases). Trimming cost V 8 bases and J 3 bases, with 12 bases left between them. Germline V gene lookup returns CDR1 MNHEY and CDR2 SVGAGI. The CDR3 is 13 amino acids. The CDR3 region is CASGSGITDTQYF. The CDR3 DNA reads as TGTGCCAGCGGGTCCGGGATAACAGATACGCAGTATTTT.

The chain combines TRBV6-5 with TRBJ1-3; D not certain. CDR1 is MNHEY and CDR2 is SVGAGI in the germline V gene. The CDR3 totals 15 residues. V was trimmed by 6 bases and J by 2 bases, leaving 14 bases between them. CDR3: CASSPQTEAGNTIYF. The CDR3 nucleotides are TGTGCCAGCAGCCCCCAAACCGAGGCTGGAAACACCATATATTTT.

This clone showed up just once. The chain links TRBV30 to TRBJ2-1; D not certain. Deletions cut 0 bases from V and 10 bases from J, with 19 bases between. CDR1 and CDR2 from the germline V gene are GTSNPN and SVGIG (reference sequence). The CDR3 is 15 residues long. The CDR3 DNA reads TGTGCCTGGAGTGTAGGTTCGGCTAGTACGAGGGAGCAGTTCTTC. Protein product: CAWSVGSASTREQFF.

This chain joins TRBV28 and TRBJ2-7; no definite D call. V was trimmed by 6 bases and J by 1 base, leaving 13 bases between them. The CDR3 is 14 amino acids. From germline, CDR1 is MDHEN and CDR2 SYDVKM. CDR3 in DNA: TGTGCCAGCAGCTCGACGCTTGAGTCCTACGAGCAGTACTTC. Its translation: CASSSTLESYEQYF.

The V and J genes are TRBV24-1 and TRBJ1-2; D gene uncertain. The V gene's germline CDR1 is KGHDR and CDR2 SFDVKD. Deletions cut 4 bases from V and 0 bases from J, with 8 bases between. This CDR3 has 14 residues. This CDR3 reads CATSDPTANYGYTF. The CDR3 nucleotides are TGTGCCACCAGTGACCCCACAGCTAACTATGGCTACACCTTC.

The CDR3 region has the DNA TGCGCCAGCCCGCCCCAGCTGAACACTGAAGCTTTCTTT. It yields the protein CASPPQLNTEAFF. The V gene is TRBV5-1, the J gene TRBJ1-1; D unresolved. The ends were cut back, 7 bases at V and 0 bases at J, with 10 bases in the middle. CDR3 length: 13 residues. Germline values: CDR1 SGHRS, CDR2 YFSETQ.

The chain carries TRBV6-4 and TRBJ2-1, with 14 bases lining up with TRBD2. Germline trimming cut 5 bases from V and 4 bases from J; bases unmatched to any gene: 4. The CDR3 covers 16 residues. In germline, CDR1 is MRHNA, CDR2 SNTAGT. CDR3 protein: CASSPTSGGDYNEQFF. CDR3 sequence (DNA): TGTGCCAGCAGTCCGACTAGCGGGGGGGATTACAATGAGCAGTTCTTC.

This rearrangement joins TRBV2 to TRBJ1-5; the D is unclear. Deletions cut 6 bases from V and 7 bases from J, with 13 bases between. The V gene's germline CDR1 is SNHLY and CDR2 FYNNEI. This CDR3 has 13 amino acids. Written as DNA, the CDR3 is TGTGCCAGCAGGGCCCTAGGCGACCAGCCCCAGCATTTT. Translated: CASRALGDQPQHF.

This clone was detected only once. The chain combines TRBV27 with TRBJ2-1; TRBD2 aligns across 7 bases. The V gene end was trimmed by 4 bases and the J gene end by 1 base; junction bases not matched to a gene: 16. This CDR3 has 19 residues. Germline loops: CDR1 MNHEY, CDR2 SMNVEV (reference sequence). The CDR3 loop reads CASSSGRRREKASYNEQFF. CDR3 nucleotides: TGTGCCAGCAGTTCCGGTCGTCGGCGGGAGAAGGCATCCTACAATGAGCAGTTCTTC.

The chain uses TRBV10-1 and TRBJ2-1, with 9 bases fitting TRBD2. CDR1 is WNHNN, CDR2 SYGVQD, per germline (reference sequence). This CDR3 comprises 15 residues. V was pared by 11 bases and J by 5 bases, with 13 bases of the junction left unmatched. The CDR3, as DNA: TGCGCCTCTTCGCGGGGGGGAGCCCCTAACAATGAGCAGTTCTTC. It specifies CASSRGGAPNNEQFF.

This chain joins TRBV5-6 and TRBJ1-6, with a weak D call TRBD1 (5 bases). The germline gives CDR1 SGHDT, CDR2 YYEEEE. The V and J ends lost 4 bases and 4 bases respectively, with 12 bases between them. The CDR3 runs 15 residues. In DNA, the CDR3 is TGTGCCAGCAGCAGCCGGGACGGGTATAATTCACCCCTCCACTTT. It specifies CASSSRDGYNSPLHF. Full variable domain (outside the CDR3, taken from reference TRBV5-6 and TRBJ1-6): DAGVTQSPTHLIKTRGQQVTLRCSPKSGHDTVSWYQQALGQGPQFIFQYYEEEERQRGNFPDRFSGHQFPNYSSELNVNALLLGDSALYLCASSSRDGYNSPLHFGNGTRLTVT.

The CDR3 DNA follows: TGTGCCAGTAGTAGCCAGGGAAATGAAAAACTGTTTTTT. This encodes CASSSQGNEKLFF. The chain recombines TRBV19 with TRBJ1-4; perhaps TRBD1 as D (5 bases). The V gene lost 4 bases and the J gene lost 5 bases, with 8 bases spanning the gap. Per the germline V gene, CDR1 is LNHDA and CDR2 is SQIVND (reference sequence). CDR3 size: 13 residues.

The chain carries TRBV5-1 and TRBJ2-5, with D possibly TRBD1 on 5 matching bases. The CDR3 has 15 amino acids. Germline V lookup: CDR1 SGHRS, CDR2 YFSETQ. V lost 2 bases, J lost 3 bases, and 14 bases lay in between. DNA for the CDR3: TGCGCCAGCAGCTTTTTAGGGGTTCAGGAAGAGACCCAGTACTTC. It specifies CASSFLGVQEETQYF.